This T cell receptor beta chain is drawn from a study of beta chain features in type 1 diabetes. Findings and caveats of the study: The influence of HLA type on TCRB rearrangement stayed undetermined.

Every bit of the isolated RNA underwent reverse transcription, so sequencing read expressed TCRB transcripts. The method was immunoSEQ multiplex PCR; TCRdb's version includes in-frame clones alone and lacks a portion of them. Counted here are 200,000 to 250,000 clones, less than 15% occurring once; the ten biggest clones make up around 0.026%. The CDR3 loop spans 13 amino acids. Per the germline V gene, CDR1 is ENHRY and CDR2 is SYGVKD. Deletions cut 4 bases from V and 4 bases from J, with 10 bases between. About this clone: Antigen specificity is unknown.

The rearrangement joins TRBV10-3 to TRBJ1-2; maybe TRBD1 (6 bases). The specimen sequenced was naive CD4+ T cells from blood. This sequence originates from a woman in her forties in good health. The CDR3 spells CAISGGGLYGYTF. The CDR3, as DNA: TGTGCCATCAGTGGGGGGGGGCTCTATGGCTACACCTTC.